These 12 T cell receptor beta chains originate from one sample sequenced in a study of OX40 agonist ivuxolimab in advanced cancers. Clones were read by immunoSEQ multiplex PCR, and TCRdb kept only the in-frame ones, dropping some. The table records some 46,000 clones, around 80% of them present only once. The material sequenced was CD4+ or CD8+ T cells sorted from blood, taken in a trial of the OX40 agonist ivuxolimab. These TCRs come from an adult with an advanced solid tumor such as melanoma, head and neck, liver or kidney cancer.

As for this clone: The identical CDR3 is also encoded by other nucleotide sequences in the sample. The chain recombines TRBV9 with TRBJ1-2; D is unresolved. In germline, CDR1 is SGDLS, CDR2 YYNGEE. This CDR3 comprises 11 residues. V dropped 3 bases and J dropped 0 bases, with 0 bases sitting between them. The CDR3 protein is CASSANYGYTF. In DNA, the CDR3 is TGTGCCAGCAGCGCTAACTATGGCTACACCTTC.

The chain links TRBV7-3 to TRBJ2-3; 9 bases are a match to TRBD1. The germline CDR1 and CDR2 sequences are SGHTA and FQGTGA. J was trimmed by 0 bases and V by 5 bases; bases with no gene match: 3. The CDR3 sequence is 15 residues long. CDR3 DNA sequence: TGTGCCAGCAGCGCACAGGGGGCTAGCACAGATACGCAGTATTTT. This gives the protein CASSAQGASTDTQYF.

J is TRBJ1-5 and V is TRBV27, with unresolved D. The CDR3 runs 14 residues. Germline-derived CDR1 and CDR2 are MNHEY and SMNVEV (reference sequence). V dropped 5 bases and J dropped 4 bases, with 12 bases sitting between them. CDR3 in amino acids: CASSPISGNQPQHF. The CDR3 DNA is TGTGCCAGCAGTCCCATCTCGGGGAATCAGCCCCAGCATTTT.

This clone has a handful of counts. This sequence joins TRBV11-2 and TRBJ2-3; TRBD1 or TRBD2 may be the D gene (5 bases each). This CDR3 contains 15 residues. Germline CDR1 SGHAT, CDR2 FQNNGV. V was trimmed by 3 bases and J by 1 base, leaving 11 bases between them. CDR3 coding DNA: TGTGCCAGCAGCTTTAGGGGTAGCGGCACAGATACGCAGTATTTT. As protein: CASSFRGSGTDTQYF.

The V gene is TRBV11-2, the J gene TRBJ2-2; D is perhaps TRBD1 (5 bases). With 3 bases removed from V and 1 base from J, the gap between germline ends came to 9 bases. Per the germline V gene, CDR1 is SGHAT and CDR2 is FQNNGV. This CDR3 comprises 15 residues. The CDR3 loop is CASSLTDRNTGELFF. The CDR3 DNA reads as TGTGCCAGCAGCTTGACAGACCGGAACACCGGGGAGCTGTTTTTT. Variable domain in full (rest from reference TRBV11-2 and TRBJ2-2): EAGVAQSPRYKIIEKRQSVAFWCNPISGHATLYWYQQILGQGPKLLIQFQNNGVVDDSQLPKDRFSAERLKGVDSTLKIQPAKLEDSAVYLCASSLTDRNTGELFFGEGSRLTVL.

V gene TRBV5-5 combines with J gene TRBJ2-5; D is possibly TRBD1 (5 bases). Deletions cut 5 bases from V and 1 base from J, with 12 bases between. This CDR3 comprises 14 residues. Per the germline V gene, CDR1 is SGHKS and CDR2 is YYEKEE (reference sequence). CDR3 region: CASRRGLGQETQYF. The DNA for the CDR3 is TGTGCCAGCAGAAGGGGCTTGGGCCAAGAGACCCAGTACTTC.

This clone was detected only a few times. V and J are TRBV19 and TRBJ1-5, with unresolved D. CDR1 is LNHDA and CDR2 is SQIVND in the germline V gene (reference sequence). Deletions cut 3 bases from V and 7 bases from J, with 10 bases between. This CDR3 contains 13 residues. The CDR3 DNA reads TGTGCCAGTAGTATCTCCTCGGAACAGCCCCAGCATTTT. Translation gives CASSISSEQPQHF.

V and J are TRBV5-6 and TRBJ1-6; tentatively, D is TRBD1 (5 bases). Trimming left V 3 bases short and J 0 bases short, with 13 bases between. Germline CDR1 SGHDT, CDR2 YYEEEE. This CDR3 is 17 amino acids long. CDR3 coding DNA: TGTGCCAGCAGCTCGGGACGGTCGGGCTCCTATAATTCACCCCTCCACTTT. It yields the protein CASSSGRSGSYNSPLHF.

A single count supports this clone. The J gene is TRBJ2-5, the V gene TRBV7-9; 9 nucleotides line up with TRBD2. This CDR3 has 12 residues. V was clipped by 8 bases and J by 5 bases; unmatched bases: 3. Germline V gives CDR1 SEHNR, CDR2 FQNEAQ (reference sequence). CDR3: CASQRGEETQYF. The DNA for the CDR3 is TGTGCCAGCCAGCGGGGGGAGGAGACCCAGTACTTC.

The V call is TRBV7-6, the J call TRBJ1-4, with D uncertain. This CDR3 spans 13 amino acids. Germline V lookup: CDR1 SGHVS, CDR2 FNYEAQ. Trimming removed 5 bases at V and 5 bases at J, with 9 bases between. The DNA of the CDR3 is TGTGCCAGCAGCCCAAGGGTAAATGAAAAACTGTTTTTT. Protein product: CASSPRVNEKLFF.

This clone was detected only once. The chain links TRBV18 to TRBJ1-3, with D uncertain. Trimming cost V 3 bases and J 2 bases, with 14 bases left between them. The CDR3 has 16 residues. Per germline, CDR1 KGHSH and CDR2 LQKENI. CDR3 region: CASSPLRGSAGNTIYF. The CDR3 nucleotides are TGTGCCAGCTCACCGTTGAGAGGTTCCGCTGGAAACACCATATATTTT. Full variable domain (remainder filled in from reference TRBV18 and TRBJ1-3): NAGVMQNPRHLVRRRGQEARLRCSPMKGHSHVYWYRQLPEEGLKFMVYLQKENIIDESGMPKERFSAEFPKEGPSILRIQQVVRGDSAAYFCASSPLRGSAGNTIYFGEGSWLTVV.

This clone showed up just once. The chain carries TRBV14 and TRBJ2-1; the match to TRBD2 covers 10 bases. CDR1 SGHDN and CDR2 FVKESK come from the germline V gene. The CDR3 spans 17 residues. Trimming took 4 bases from V and 0 from J; bases not matched to a gene: 6. Written as DNA, the CDR3 is TGTGCCAGCAGCCCCTTTAGCGGGGGGCTCTCCTACAATGAGCAGTTCTTC. Encoded protein: CASSPFSGGLSYNEQFF. The variable domain in full, completed from reference TRBV14 and TRBJ2-1, reads EAGVTQFPSHSVIEKGQTVTLRCDPISGHDNLYWYRRVMGKEIKFLLHFVKESKQDESGMPNNRFLAERTGGTYSTLKVQPAELEDSGVYFCASSPFSGGLSYNEQFFGPGTRLTVL.